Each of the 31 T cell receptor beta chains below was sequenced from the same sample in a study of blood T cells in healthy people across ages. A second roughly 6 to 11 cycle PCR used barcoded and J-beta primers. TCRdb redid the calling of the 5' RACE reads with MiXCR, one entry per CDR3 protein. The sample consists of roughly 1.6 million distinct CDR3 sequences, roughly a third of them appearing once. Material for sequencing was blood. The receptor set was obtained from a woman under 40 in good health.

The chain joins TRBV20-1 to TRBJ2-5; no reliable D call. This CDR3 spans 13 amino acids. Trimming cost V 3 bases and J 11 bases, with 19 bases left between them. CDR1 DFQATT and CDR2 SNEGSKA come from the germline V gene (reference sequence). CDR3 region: CSASAPLSYGQYF. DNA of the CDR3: TGCAGTGCTAGTGCGCCTCTCTCCTACGGGCAGTACTTC.

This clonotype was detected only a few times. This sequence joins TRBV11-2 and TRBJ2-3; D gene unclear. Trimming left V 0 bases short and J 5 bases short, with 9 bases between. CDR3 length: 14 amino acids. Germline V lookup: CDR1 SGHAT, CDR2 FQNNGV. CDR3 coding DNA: TGTGCCAGCAGCTTAGATCGACCCGTAGATACGCAGTATTTT. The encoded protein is CASSLDRPVDTQYF.

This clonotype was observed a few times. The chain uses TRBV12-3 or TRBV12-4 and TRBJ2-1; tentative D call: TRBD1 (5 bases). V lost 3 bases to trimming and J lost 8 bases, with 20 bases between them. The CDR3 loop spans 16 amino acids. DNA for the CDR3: TGTGCCAGCAGTTTTGGCAGGGCGGTGATGGAATATGAGCAGTTCTTC. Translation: CASSFGRAVMEYEQFF.

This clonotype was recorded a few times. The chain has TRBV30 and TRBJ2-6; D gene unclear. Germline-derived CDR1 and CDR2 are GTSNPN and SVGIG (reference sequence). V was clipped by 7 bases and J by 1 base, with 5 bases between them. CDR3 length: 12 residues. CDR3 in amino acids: CAFGSGANVLTF. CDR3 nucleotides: TGTGCCTTTGGATCTGGGGCCAACGTCCTGACTTTC.

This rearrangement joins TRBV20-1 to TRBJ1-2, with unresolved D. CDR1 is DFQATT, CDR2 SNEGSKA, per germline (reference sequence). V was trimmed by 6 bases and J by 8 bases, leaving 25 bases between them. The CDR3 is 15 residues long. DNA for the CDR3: TGCAGTGCCCCCCGGAAAGACACTAGGCCGGGAGGCTACACCTTC. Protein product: CSAPRKDTRPGGYTF.

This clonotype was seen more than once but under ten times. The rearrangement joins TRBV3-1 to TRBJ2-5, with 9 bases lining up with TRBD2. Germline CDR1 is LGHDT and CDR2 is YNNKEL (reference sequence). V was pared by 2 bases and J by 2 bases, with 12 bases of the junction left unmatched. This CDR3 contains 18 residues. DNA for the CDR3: TGTGCCAGCAGCCAAAAGGCCCGGATAGCGGGGGCTCAAGAGACCCAGTACTTC. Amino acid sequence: CASSQKARIAGAQETQYF.

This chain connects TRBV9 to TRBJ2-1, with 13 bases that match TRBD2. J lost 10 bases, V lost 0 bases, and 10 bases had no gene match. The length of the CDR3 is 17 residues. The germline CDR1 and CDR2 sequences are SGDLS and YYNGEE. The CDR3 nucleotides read TGTGCCAGCAGCGTAGGAGTCGGGACTAGCGGGATTCACGAGCAGTTCTTC. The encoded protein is CASSVGVGTSGIHEQFF.

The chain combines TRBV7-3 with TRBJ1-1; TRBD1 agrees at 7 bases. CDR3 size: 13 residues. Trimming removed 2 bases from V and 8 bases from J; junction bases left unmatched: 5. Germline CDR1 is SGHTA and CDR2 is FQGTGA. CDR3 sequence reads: CASSLVSGQEAFF. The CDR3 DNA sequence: TGTGCCAGCAGCTTAGTTTCGGGACAGGAAGCTTTCTTT.

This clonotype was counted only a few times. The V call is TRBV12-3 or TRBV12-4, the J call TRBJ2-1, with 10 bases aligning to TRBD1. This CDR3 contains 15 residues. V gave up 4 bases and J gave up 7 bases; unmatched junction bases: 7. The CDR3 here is CASSSVGQGENEQFF. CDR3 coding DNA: TGTGCCAGCAGTTCAGTCGGACAGGGGGAGAATGAGCAGTTCTTC.

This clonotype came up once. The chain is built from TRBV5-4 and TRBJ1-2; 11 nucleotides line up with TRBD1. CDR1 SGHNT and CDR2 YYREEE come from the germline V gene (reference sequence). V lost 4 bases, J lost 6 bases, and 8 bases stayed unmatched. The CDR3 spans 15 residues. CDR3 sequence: CASSPMGQGVHGYTF. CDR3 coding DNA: TGTGCCAGCAGCCCGATGGGACAGGGGGTCCATGGCTACACCTTC.

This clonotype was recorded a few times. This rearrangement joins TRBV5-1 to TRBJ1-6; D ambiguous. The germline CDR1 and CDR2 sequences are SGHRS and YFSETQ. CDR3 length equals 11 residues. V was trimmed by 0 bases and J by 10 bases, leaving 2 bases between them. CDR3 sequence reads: CASSLASPLHF. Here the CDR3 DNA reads TGCGCCAGCAGCTTGGCCTCACCCCTCCACTTT.

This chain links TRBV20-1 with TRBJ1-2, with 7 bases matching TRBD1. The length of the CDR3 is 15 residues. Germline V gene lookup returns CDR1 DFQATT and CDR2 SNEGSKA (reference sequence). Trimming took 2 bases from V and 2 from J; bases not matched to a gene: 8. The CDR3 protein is CSARPAGTANYGYTF. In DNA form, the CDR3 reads TGCAGTGCTAGACCGGCCGGGACAGCGAACTATGGCTACACCTTC.

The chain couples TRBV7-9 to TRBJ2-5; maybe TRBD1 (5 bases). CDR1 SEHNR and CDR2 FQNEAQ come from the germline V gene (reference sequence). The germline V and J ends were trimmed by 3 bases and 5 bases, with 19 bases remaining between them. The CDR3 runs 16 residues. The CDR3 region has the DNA TGTGCCAGCAGCTTTCCCCAGGGTGACGTAGGGGAGACCCAGTACTTC. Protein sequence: CASSFPQGDVGETQYF.

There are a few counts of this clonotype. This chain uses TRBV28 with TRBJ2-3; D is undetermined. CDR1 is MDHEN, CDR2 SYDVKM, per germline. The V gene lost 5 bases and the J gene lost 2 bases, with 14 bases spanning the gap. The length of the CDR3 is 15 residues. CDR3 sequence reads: CASSPSYLLTDTQYF. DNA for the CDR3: TGTGCCAGCAGTCCCTCCTACCTTCTCACAGATACGCAGTATTTT.

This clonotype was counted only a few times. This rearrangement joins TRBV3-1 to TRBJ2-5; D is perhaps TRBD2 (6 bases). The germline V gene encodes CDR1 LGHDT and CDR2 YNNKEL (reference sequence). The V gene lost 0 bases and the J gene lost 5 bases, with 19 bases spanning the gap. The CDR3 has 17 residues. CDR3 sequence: CASSQDLLLGTWETQYF. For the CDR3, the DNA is TGTGCCAGCAGCCAAGATCTTCTCCTCGGGACTTGGGAGACCCAGTACTTC.

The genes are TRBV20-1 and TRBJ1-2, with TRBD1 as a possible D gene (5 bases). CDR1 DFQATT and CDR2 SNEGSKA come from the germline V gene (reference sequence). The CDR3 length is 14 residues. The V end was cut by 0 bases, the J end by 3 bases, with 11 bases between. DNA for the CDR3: TGCAGTGCTAGAGATCAGCAGGGCTACTATGGCTACACCTTC. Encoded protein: CSARDQQGYYGYTF.

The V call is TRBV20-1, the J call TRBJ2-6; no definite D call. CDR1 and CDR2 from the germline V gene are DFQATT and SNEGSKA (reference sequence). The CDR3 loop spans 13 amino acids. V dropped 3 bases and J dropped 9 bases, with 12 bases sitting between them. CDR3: CSASKDEYNVLTF. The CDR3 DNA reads TGCAGTGCTAGTAAGGACGAATACAACGTCCTGACTTTC.

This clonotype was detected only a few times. Here the CDR3 reads CSVPTVGTAPYEQYF. The CDR3 DNA follows: TGCAGTGTTCCGACCGTAGGGACTGCCCCCTACGAGCAGTACTTC. V and J are TRBV20-1 and TRBJ2-7; TRBD2 might be the D (6 bases). This CDR3 region has 15 residues. Between the trimmed V and J ends, which lost 7 bases and 2 bases, there was a span of 21 bases. Germline CDR1 DFQATT, CDR2 SNEGSKA (reference sequence).

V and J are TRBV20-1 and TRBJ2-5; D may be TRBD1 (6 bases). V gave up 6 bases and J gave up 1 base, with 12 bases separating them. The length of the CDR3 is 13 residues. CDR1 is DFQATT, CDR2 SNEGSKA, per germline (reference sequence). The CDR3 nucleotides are TGCAGTGCCAGTGGGGGCAGCCAAGAGACCCAGTACTTC. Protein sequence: CSASGGSQETQYF.

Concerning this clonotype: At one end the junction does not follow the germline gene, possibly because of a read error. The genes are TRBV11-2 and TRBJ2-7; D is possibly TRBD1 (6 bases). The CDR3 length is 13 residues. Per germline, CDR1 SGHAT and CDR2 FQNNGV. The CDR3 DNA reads TGTGCCAACAGCTCCACGGGACACTACGAGCAGTACTTC. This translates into CANSSTGHYEQYF.

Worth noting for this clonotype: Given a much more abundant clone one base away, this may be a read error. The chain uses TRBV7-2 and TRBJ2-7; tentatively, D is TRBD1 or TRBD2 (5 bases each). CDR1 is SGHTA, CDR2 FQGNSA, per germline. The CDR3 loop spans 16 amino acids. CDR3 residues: CAGSLVISIGGYEQYF. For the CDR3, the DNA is TGTGCCGGCAGCTTAGTAATCTCAATTGGGGGCTACGAGCAGTACTTC.

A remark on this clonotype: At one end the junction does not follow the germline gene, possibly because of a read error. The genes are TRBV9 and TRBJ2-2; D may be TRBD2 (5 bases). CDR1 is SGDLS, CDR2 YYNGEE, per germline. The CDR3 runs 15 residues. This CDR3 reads CASSVQRVATGELFF. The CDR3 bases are TGTGCCAGCAGCGTACAAAGGGTAGCCACCGGGGAACTGTTTTTT.

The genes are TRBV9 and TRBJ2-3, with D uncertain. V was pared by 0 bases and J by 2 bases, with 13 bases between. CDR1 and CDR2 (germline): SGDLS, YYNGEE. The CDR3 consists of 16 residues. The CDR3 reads CASSVEGGPVTDTQYF. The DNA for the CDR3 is TGTGCCAGCAGCGTAGAGGGTGGGCCAGTCACAGATACGCAGTATTTT.

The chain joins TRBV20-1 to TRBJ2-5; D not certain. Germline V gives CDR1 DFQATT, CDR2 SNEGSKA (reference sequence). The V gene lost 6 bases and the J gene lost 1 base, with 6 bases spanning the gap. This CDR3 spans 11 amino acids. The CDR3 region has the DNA TGCAGTGCCGGCTCCCAAGAGACCCAGTACTTC. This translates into CSAGSQETQYF.

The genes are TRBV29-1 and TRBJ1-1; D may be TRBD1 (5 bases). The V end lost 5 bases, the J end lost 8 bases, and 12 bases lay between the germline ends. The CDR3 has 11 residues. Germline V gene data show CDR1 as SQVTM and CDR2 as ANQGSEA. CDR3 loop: CSVSGGIEAFF. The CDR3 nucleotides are TGCAGCGTTTCCGGGGGTATCGAAGCTTTCTTT.

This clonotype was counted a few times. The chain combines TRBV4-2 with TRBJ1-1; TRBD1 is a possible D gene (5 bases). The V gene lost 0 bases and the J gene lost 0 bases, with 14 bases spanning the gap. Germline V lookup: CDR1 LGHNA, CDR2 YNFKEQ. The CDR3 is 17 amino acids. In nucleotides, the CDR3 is TGTGCCAGCAGCCAAGATGGGGTTGGGGGATTGAACACTGAAGCTTTCTTT. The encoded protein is CASSQDGVGGLNTEAFF.

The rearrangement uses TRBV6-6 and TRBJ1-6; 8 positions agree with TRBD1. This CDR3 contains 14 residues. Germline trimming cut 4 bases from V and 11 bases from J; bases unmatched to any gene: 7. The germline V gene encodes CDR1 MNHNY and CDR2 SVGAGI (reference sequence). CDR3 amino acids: CASSWDRWTTPLHF. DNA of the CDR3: TGTGCCAGCAGTTGGGACAGGTGGACGACACCCCTCCACTTT.

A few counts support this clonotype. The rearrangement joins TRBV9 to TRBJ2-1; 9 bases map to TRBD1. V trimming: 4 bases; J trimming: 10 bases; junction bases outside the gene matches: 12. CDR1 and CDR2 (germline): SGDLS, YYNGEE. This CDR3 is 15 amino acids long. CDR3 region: CASSSGTGSSKEQFF. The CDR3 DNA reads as TGTGCCAGCAGCTCCGGGACAGGGAGTAGTAAGGAGCAGTTCTTC.

CDR3 loop: CASSLQDSYEQYF. The DNA for the CDR3 is TGTGCCAGCAGCCTCCAGGACTCCTACGAGCAGTACTTC. The chain carries TRBV13 and TRBJ2-7, with D unclear. The V gene lost 5 bases and the J gene lost 0 bases, with 8 bases spanning the gap. CDR3 size: 13 residues. Germline loops: CDR1 PRHDT, CDR2 FYEKMQ (reference sequence).

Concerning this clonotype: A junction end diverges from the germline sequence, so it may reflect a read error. CDR3 sequence: CASRSQGSTDAQYF. In DNA, the CDR3 is TGTGCCAGCAGATCCCAGGGATCCACAGATGCGCAGTATTTT. This rearrangement joins TRBV6-5 to TRBJ2-3; D is perhaps TRBD1 (5 bases). The CDR3 spans 14 residues. Germline values: CDR1 MNHEY, CDR2 SVGAGI.

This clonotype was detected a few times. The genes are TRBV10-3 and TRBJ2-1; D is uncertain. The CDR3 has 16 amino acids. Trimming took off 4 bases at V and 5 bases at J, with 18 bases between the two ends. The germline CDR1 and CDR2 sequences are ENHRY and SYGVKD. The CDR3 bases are TGTGCCATCAGTGGGGTCCTCGGCGAGCAAGACAATGAGCAGTTCTTC. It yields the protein CAISGVLGEQDNEQFF.